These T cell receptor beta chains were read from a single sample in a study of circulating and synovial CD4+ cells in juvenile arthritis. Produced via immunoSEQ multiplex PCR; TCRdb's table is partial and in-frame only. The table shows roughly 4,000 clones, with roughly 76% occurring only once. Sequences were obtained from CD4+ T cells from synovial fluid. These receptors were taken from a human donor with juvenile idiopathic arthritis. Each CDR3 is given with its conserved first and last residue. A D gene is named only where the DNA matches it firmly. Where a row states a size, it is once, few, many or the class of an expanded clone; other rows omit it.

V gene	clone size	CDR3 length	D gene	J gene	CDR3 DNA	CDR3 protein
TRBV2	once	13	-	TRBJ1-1	TGTGCCAGCAAACGCGAATTGGACACTGAAGCTTTCTTT	CASKRELDTEAFF
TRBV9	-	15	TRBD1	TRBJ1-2	TGTGCCAGCAGCGTAGATCAGACAGGGCGGTATGGCTACACCTTC	CASSVDQTGRYGYTF
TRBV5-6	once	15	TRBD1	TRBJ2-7	TGTGCCAGCAGCTCAGTTAGACAGGGATCCTACGAGCAGTACTTC	CASSSVRQGSYEQYF
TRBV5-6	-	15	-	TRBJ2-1	TGTGCCAGCAGCTTGGCCGTTGGACAGAACCATGAGCAGTTCTTC	CASSLAVGQNHEQFF
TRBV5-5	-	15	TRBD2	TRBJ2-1	TGTGCCAGCAGCTTACTAGCGGGAGCCTACAATGAGCAGTTCTTC	CASSLLAGAYNEQFF
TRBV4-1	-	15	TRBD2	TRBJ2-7	TGCGCCAGCAGCCAAGGACTAGCGTTAACCTACGAGCAGTACTTC	CASSQGLALTYEQYF
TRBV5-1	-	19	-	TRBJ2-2	TGCGCCAGCAGCATTGTACCCCCAGGGGTAGGGGGAAACACCGGGGAGCTGTTTTTT	CASSIVPPGVGGNTGELFF
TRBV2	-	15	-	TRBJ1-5	TGTGCCAGCAGTGGATACAGACAGGGCAATCAGCCCCAGCATTTT	CASSGYRQGNQPQHF
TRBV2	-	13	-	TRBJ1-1	TGTGCCACCCTCTTTAGTCAGGGCACTGAAGCTTTCTTT	CATLFSQGTEAFF
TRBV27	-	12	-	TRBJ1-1	TGTGCCAGCAGTTTCGCAAACTCGCGGACTTTCTTT	CASSFANSRTFF
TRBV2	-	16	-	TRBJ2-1	TGTGCCAGCAGAAAGACAGGGGGCCAGCGGGAGGTCCCTTTTTTCTTC	CASRKTGGQREVPFFF
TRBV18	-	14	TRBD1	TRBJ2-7	TGTGCCAGCTCCGCCGGGACAGGGGACTACGAGCAGTACTTC	CASSAGTGDYEQYF
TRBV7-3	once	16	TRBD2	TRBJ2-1	TGTGCCAGCAGTCCTGGAGCGGGGGTCTCCTACAATGAGCAGTTCTTC	CASSPGAGVSYNEQFF
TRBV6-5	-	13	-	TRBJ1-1	TGTGCCAGCAGTATGGACTCGAACACTGAAGCTTTCTTT	CASSMDSNTEAFF
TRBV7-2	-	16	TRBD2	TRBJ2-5	TGTGCCAGCAGGCTTTCCATCGGACTAGGCCAAGAGACCCAGTACTTC	CASRLSIGLGQETQYF
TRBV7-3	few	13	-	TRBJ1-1	TGTGCCAGCAGCTTAACCCAGAACACTGAAGCTTTCTTT	CASSLTQNTEAFF
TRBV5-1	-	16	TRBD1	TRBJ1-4	TGCGCCAGCAGCTTGGAAACCGGGACAGGGTATGAAAAACTGTTTTTT	CASSLETGTGYEKLFF
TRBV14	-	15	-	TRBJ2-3	TGTGCCAGCAGCCAAGAAAGGACTAGCACAGATACGCAGTATTTT	CASSQERTSTDTQYF
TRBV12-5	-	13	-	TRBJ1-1	TGTGCTAGTGGGACAGAAGTGAACACTGAAGCTTTCTTT	CASGTEVNTEAFF
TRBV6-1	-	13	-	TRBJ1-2	TGTGCCAGCAGTGAAGACAGGGCCTATGGCTACACCTTC	CASSEDRAYGYTF
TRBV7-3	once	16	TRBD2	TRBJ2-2	TGTGCCAGCAGCCTACTAGCGGGAGGGTTGACAGGGGAGCTGTTTTTT	CASSLLAGGLTGELFF
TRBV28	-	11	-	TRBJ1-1	TGTGCCACCCGAGGAAACACTGAAGCTTTCTTT	CATRGNTEAFF
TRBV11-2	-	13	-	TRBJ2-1	TGTGCCAGCAGCCCCCAGGGGTACAATGAGCAGTTCTTC	CASSPQGYNEQFF
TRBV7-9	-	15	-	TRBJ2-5	TGTGCCAGCAGCCCCGACGGGGAGGTCCAAGAGACCCAGTACTTC	CASSPDGEVQETQYF
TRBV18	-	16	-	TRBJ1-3	TGTGCCAGCTCACCCTCCCGGACAGTCCGTGGAAACACCATATATTTT	CASSPSRTVRGNTIYF
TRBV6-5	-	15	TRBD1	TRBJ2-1	TGTGCCAGCAGTTACGCGGGACAGGGAAACAATGAGCAGTTCTTC	CASSYAGQGNNEQFF
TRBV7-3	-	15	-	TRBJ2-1	TGTGCCAGCAGCACCCACCAGGGCAGGGACAATGAGCAGTTCTTC	CASSTHQGRDNEQFF
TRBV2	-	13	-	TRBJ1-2	TGTGCCAGCAGCGAGAGCGAACGCTATGGCTACACCTTC	CASSESERYGYTF
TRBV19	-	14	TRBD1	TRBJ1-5	TGTGCCAGTACCGGGACAGGGGGAAATCAGCCCCAGCATTTT	CASTGTGGNQPQHF
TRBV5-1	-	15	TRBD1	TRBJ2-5	TGCGCCAGCAGCTTGGGTCCAGGGGGCAAAGAGACCCAGTACTTC	CASSLGPGGKETQYF